These 24 T cell receptor beta chains share one sample of origin, sequenced in a study of cytomegalovirus exposure and HLA in healthy donors. PCR primers comprised 60 Vbeta and 13 Jbeta primers. Clones were sequenced by immunoSEQ multiplex PCR, and TCRdb holds only the in-frame ones, with some missing. The table includes about 200,000 clones, roughly three quarters detected once. The material sequenced was PBMCs. The receptors originated from a man aged 45-60 years in good health and CMV-seronegative.

The chain is built from TRBV9 and TRBJ2-5, with TRBD1 as a possible D gene (6 bases). CDR1 and CDR2 from the germline V gene are SGDLS and YYNGEE. The CDR3 is 18 residues long. V was trimmed by 2 bases and J by 5 bases, leaving 25 bases between them. The CDR3 coding sequence is TGTGCCAGCAGCGTGAGAAGTAGGGTTGGCCAGGGGTCGGAGACCCAGTACTTC. It encodes CASSVRSRVGQGSETQYF.

The chain employs TRBV6-1 and TRBJ1-3; 8 bases fit TRBD1. Germline assignment: CDR1 MNHNS and CDR2 SASEGT. V shed 4 bases and J 0 bases; nucleotides not matched to a gene: 8. This CDR3 has 17 residues. The CDR3 here is CASSARDRPTSGNTIYF. The CDR3 DNA follows: TGTGCCAGCAGTGCCCGGGACAGGCCAACCTCTGGAAACACCATATATTTT.

The rearrangement uses TRBV19 and TRBJ2-5; 12 nucleotides match TRBD2. The CDR3 is made up of 15 amino acids. Per the germline V gene, CDR1 is LNHDA and CDR2 is SQIVND (reference sequence). The trim removed 4 bases at V and 5 bases at J, leaving 5 bases unmatched. The CDR3 DNA sequence: TGTGCCAGTAGTAGTCTCGGACTAGCGGGGGAGACCCAGTACTTC. It codes for CASSSLGLAGETQYF. The full variable domain, in which reference TRBV19 and TRBJ2-5 provide the parts outside the CDR3, is DGGITQSPKYLFRKEGQNVTLSCEQNLNHDAMYWYRQDPGQGLRLIYYSQIVNDFQKGDIAEGYSVSREKKESFPLTVTSAQKNPTAFYLCASSSLGLAGETQYFGPGTRLLVL.

Of note for this clone: Its ends do not fully match the called genes, so a read error is possible. This rearrangement joins TRBV9 to TRBJ1-1; D perhaps matches TRBD1 (6 bases). The germline CDR1 and CDR2 sequences are SGDLS and YYNGEE. The CDR3 is 14 amino acids. The CDR3: CASSVSTGNTGAFF. In DNA form, the CDR3 reads TGTGCCAGCAGCGTAAGTACAGGGAACACTGGAGCTTTCTTT.

The V gene is TRBV7-8, the J gene TRBJ2-2; a possible D gene is TRBD2 (5 bases). This CDR3 is built from 15 residues. Germline CDR1 is SGHVS and CDR2 is FQNEAQ. Trimming pared 1 base from V and 5 bases from J, leaving 11 bases between. The DNA of the CDR3 is TGTGCCAGCAGCTTAGGTTTGCCGGGGACCGGGGAGCTGTTTTTT. Protein: CASSLGLPGTGELFF.

The chain joins TRBV5-1 to TRBJ2-7; 7 positions agree with TRBD2. CDR3 size: 15 residues. Germline V lookup: CDR1 SGHRS, CDR2 YFSETQ. J gave up 2 bases and V 3 bases, and 8 bases lay outside the gene matches. CDR3 sequence (DNA): TGCGCCAGCAGCTGGGGAGGGGACTGGCCCTACGAGCAGTACTTC. Translating gives CASSWGGDWPYEQYF.

This clone has just a few counts. The rearrangement uses TRBV28 and TRBJ2-7; possible D gene TRBD1, 6 bases. Trimming took off 6 bases at V and 4 bases at J, with 16 bases between the two ends. This CDR3 region has 14 residues. Germline assignment: CDR1 MDHEN and CDR2 SYDVKM. The CDR3 DNA reads TGTGCCAGCAGCAGGGCAGGGGTACCTTACGAGCAGTACTTC. Protein sequence: CASSRAGVPYEQYF.

The gene calls are TRBV18 and TRBJ2-7; 7 bases map to TRBD1. Germline-derived CDR1 and CDR2 are KGHSH and LQKENI. This CDR3 region has 15 residues. V shed 3 bases, J shed 2 bases, and the junction held 7 bases outside the gene matches. This CDR3 reads CASSPRDRETYEQYF. CDR3 DNA sequence: TGTGCCAGCTCACCCCGAGACAGGGAGACCTACGAGCAGTACTTC.

J is TRBJ1-2 and V is TRBV19; D ambiguous. V was cut by 3 bases and J by 1 base, with 9 bases left in between. CDR1 and CDR2 (germline): LNHDA, SQIVND (reference sequence). This CDR3 has 14 amino acids. The CDR3 region is CASSIARLNYGYTF. As DNA, the CDR3 is TGTGCCAGTAGTATCGCCAGGCTTAACTATGGCTACACCTTC.

V and J are TRBV9 and TRBJ1-1; D is unclear. CDR3 length equals 13 residues. CDR1 is SGDLS and CDR2 is YYNGEE in the germline V gene. Trimming removed 0 bases at V and 4 bases at J, with 7 bases between. The chain's CDR3 is CASSVGVATEAFF. The CDR3 DNA reads TGTGCCAGCAGCGTAGGCGTCGCCACTGAAGCTTTCTTT.

The V call is TRBV28, the J call TRBJ1-4; 9 bases match TRBD1. Germline lookup yields CDR1 MDHEN and CDR2 SYDVKM. This CDR3 contains 14 residues. The V segment lost 6 bases and the J segment 6 bases; nucleotides outside the gene matches: 5. In DNA form, the CDR3 reads TGTGCCAGCAGCCCCACAGGGGGCGATGAAAAACTGTTTTTT. Protein: CASSPTGGDEKLFF. The whole variable domain, remainder taken from reference TRBV28 and TRBJ1-4, is DVKVTQSSRYLVKRTGEKVFLECVQDMDHENMFWYRQDPGLGLRLIYFSYDVKMKEKGDIPEGYSVSREKKERFSLILESASTNQTSMYLCASSPTGGDEKLFFGSGTQLSVL.

The chain combines TRBV27 with TRBJ2-2; the match to TRBD2 covers 7 bases. In germline, CDR1 is MNHEY, CDR2 SMNVEV (reference sequence). V lost 3 bases to trimming and J lost 7 bases; unmatched junction nucleotides: 8. The CDR3 runs 15 residues. The CDR3 DNA is TGTGCCAGCAGTTTGTTGGGACTAATGAACGGGGAGCTGTTTTTT. Its protein product is CASSLLGLMNGELFF.

This chain connects TRBV11-2 to TRBJ1-5, with 8 bases identical to TRBD1. The CDR3 spans 14 residues. The V segment lost 4 bases and the J segment 2 bases; nucleotides outside the gene matches: 1. CDR1 SGHAT and CDR2 FQNNGV come from the germline V gene. In DNA, the CDR3 is TGTGCCAGCAGCTCGACAGGGGGCAATCAGCCCCAGCATTTT. Its protein is CASSSTGGNQPQHF.

The chain couples TRBV6-1 to TRBJ1-1; D is perhaps TRBD1 (6 bases). V gave up 6 bases and J gave up 4 bases, with 18 bases separating them. The CDR3 totals 15 residues. The germline CDR1 and CDR2 sequences are MNHNS and SASEGT. The CDR3 DNA reads TGTGCCAGCAGCAGCTTACAGGGCGGACTCACTGAAGCTTTCTTT. Protein sequence: CASSSLQGGLTEAFF.

This sequence joins TRBV6-1 and TRBJ2-7, with TRBD2 identical over 7 bases. The CDR3 consists of 13 residues. Trimming took 8 bases from V and 0 from J; bases not matched to a gene: 4. Germline V gene data show CDR1 as MNHNS and CDR2 as SASEGT. Here the CDR3 reads CASYGLDSYEQYF. DNA of the CDR3: TGTGCCAGCTATGGACTAGACTCCTACGAGCAGTACTTC.

The chain uses TRBV5-1 and TRBJ2-5; 7 positions agree with TRBD2. The CDR3 extends over 15 amino acids. J lost 5 bases, V lost 0 bases, and 7 bases had no gene match. Germline assignment: CDR1 SGHRS and CDR2 YFSETQ. The CDR3 reads CASSLDSGIWETQYF. The CDR3 coding sequence is TGCGCCAGCAGCTTGGACAGCGGGATCTGGGAGACCCAGTACTTC.

This chain uses TRBV15 with TRBJ1-2; a weak D match, TRBD1 (6 bases). This CDR3 has 14 residues. Trimming took 0 bases from V and 7 from J, leaving 12 bases between them. The V gene's germline CDR1 is LNHNV and CDR2 YYDKDF (reference sequence). This CDR3 reads CATSREGGGFGYTF. CDR3 nucleotide sequence: TGTGCCACCAGCAGAGAGGGGGGGGGCTTTGGCTACACCTTC. Combining the CDR3 with reference TRBV15 and TRBJ1-2 gives the whole variable domain DAMVIQNPRYQVTQFGKPVTLSCSQTLNHNVMYWYQQKSSQAPKLLFHYYDKDFNNEADTPDNFQSRRPNTSFCFLDIRSPGLGDTAMYLCATSREGGGFGYTFGSGTRLTVV.

The gene calls are TRBV30 and TRBJ2-1, with TRBD1 matching over 7 bases. Trimming at V came to 7 bases and at J to 5 bases, leaving 11 bases not matched to a gene. CDR1 is GTSNPN, CDR2 SVGIG, per germline (reference sequence). The CDR3 has 14 amino acids. This CDR3 reads CALNRGRLNNEQFF. DNA for the CDR3: TGTGCCTTAAACAGGGGTAGGCTGAACAATGAGCAGTTCTTC.

V is TRBV1 and J is TRBJ2-5; the table's D call, TRBD2, has no DNA check behind it. TRBV1 is labeled a pseudogene. The length of the CDR3 is 17 residues. In DNA form, the CDR3 reads TGCACCAGCAGCCAAGGGTCGTTCGGGAAAGCGCCAGAGACCCAGTACTTC. Protein sequence: CTSSQGSFGKAPETQYF.

This clone has only one observation. V is TRBV7-3 and J is TRBJ2-1; D is ambiguous. CDR1 and CDR2 (germline): SGHTA, FQGTGA. V was trimmed by 1 base and J by 9 bases, leaving 13 bases between them. CDR3 size: 14 residues. The CDR3 DNA follows: TGTGCCAGCAGCTTAAACCTCGGCCACAGTGAGCAGTTCTTC. Amino acid sequence: CASSLNLGHSEQFF.

The chain recombines TRBV5-1 with TRBJ1-1; 7 positions agree with TRBD1. Germline V gene data show CDR1 as SGHRS and CDR2 as YFSETQ. The length of the CDR3 is 16 residues. After removal of 7 bases from V and 0 bases from J, the junction contained 12 bases not matched to a gene. The CDR3: CASCREPGQLNTEAFF. For the CDR3, the DNA is TGCGCCAGCTGTCGGGAACCGGGACAGCTGAACACTGAAGCTTTCTTT.

V and J are TRBV6-1 and TRBJ2-7, with 12 bases matching TRBD2. This CDR3 comprises 15 residues. In germline, CDR1 is MNHNS, CDR2 SASEGT. Germline trimming cut 6 bases from V and 0 bases from J; bases unmatched to any gene: 3. The CDR3 nucleotides are TGTGCCAGCAGAACGACTAGCGGGAGCTCCTACGAGCAGTACTTC. Translating gives CASRTTSGSSYEQYF.

The V and J genes are TRBV28 and TRBJ2-2, with 9 bases identical to TRBD2. The germline CDR1 and CDR2 sequences are MDHEN and SYDVKM. The CDR3 totals 18 residues. With 5 bases clipped from V and 5 bases from J, the junction kept 15 bases outside the gene matches. Written as DNA, the CDR3 is TGTGCCAGCAGTCCGCCGGGGCGCGGGAGGGCCGGAACCGGGGAGCTGTTTTTT. It specifies CASSPPGRGRAGTGELFF.

This chain uses TRBV5-1 with TRBJ1-2; D may be TRBD1 (6 bases). Per the germline V gene, CDR1 is SGHRS and CDR2 is YFSETQ. V lost 0 bases and J 7 bases, leaving 10 bases between the germline ends. The CDR3 has 13 amino acids. CDR3 nucleotides: TGCGCCAGCAGCTTGGGGGGGGGCCTTGGCTACACCTTC. Residues: CASSLGGGLGYTF.